Listed below are T cell receptor beta chains from one sample, sequenced in a study of shared clonotypes between healthy human individuals. Here immunoSEQ multiplex PCR was the method, and the copy in TCRdb shows in-frame clones only, minus some. The table shows over 800,000 clones, with nearly 95% occurring only once. Sequenced material: naive CD8+ T cells sorted from blood. Receptors were obtained from a man aged 25 to 40 in good health. Each CDR3 is given with its conserved first and last residue. The order of the fields is V gene, D gene, clone size, J gene, CDR3 DNA, CDR3 protein. D genes are given only for firm matches. Not every row has a clone size; where given, it reads once, few, many or a size class.

>TRBV7-9|TRBD1|once|TRBJ2-7
TGTGCCAGCAGCTTTGCGGACAGGGAGGACTACGAGCAGTACTTC
CASSFADREDYEQYF
>TRBV7-7|NA|NA|TRBJ2-7
TGTGCCAGCAGCCCCGAGATCAGCTCCTACGAGCAGTACTTC
CASSPEISSYEQYF
>TRBV9|TRBD2|NA|TRBJ2-1
TGTGCCAGCGGTCTCTTGGCGGGAGCAAGGGATGAGCAGTTCTTC
CASGLLAGARDEQFF
>TRBV28|NA|NA|TRBJ1-5
TGTGCCAGCAGGTGGGAGATAAATCAGCCCCAGCATTTT
CASRWEINQPQHF
>TRBV7-3|TRBD1|once|TRBJ1-1
TGTGCCAGCCAAAAGATAGGGGGCCGGAACACTGAAGCTTTCTTT
CASQKIGGRNTEAFF
>TRBV7-6|NA|NA|TRBJ2-7
TGTGCCAGCAGCTCGGACGGAACTCTCTACGAGCAGTACTTC
CASSSDGTLYEQYF
>TRBV23-1|NA|NA|TRBJ2-1
TGCGCCAGCAGTAGGTACAATGAGCAGTTCTTC
CASSRYNEQFF
>TRBV9|TRBD2|NA|TRBJ2-3
TGTGCCAGCAGCACGGGGACTAGCGGGAGCGCAGATACGCAGTATTTT
CASSTGTSGSADTQYF
>TRBV7-9|NA|NA|TRBJ1-5
TGTGCCAGCAGCCGAGAAGACCAACGGCCCGCAGCCCAGCATTTT
CASSREDQRPAAQHF
>TRBV27|NA|NA|TRBJ2-7
TGTGCCAGCAGTTCCCCATCCTACGAGCAGTACTTC
CASSSPSYEQYF
>TRBV7-2|TRBD1|NA|TRBJ1-5
TGTGCCAGCAGCAATCAGGGGGATCAGCCCCAGCATTTT
CASSNQGDQPQHF
>TRBV11-3|NA|NA|TRBJ2-1
TGTGCCAGCAGCGAGGACTACTCGAATGAGCAGTTCTTC
CASSEDYSNEQFF
>TRBV6-5|NA|few|TRBJ2-2
TGTGCCAGCAGTTACTCGCAGGGTACCGGGGAGCTGTTTTTT
CASSYSQGTGELFF
>TRBV4-2|NA|once|TRBJ2-6
TGTGCCAGCAGCTCTCGTATCTCTGGGGCCAACGTCCTGACTTTC
CASSSRISGANVLTF
>TRBV7-8|NA|NA|TRBJ2-5
TGTGCCAGCAGCTTAGGACTGGGACAAGAGACCCAGTACTTC
CASSLGLGQETQYF
>TRBV28|NA|NA|TRBJ2-3
TGTGCCAGCAGTTTGAGGGGACGTTACACAGATACGCAGTATTTT
CASSLRGRYTDTQYF